This T cell receptor beta chain derives from a study of cytomegalovirus exposure and HLA in healthy donors. The wider study: Unique TCR beta sequences numbering 95 million to 130 million came from 150 million to 200 million T cells in an earlier analysis.

With 60 Vbeta and 13 Jbeta primers, the PCR was carried out. Measured with immunoSEQ multiplex PCR; TCRdb has only the in-frame clones, and not every one. The data hold about 150,000 clones, with about 80% observed a single time. Whole-study findings and limits: Per a later analysis, 18,000 or so TCR beta sequences showed association with HLA alleles at 0.05 false discovery rate. In a later analysis, a genetic analysis reported fewer productive-TCR N-insertions in an Asian-associated ancestry cluster than the cohort average. A previous analysis found most TCR beta V segments productive roughly 87% or roughly 30% of the time.

This CDR3 is built from 12 residues. V shed 8 bases, J shed 4 bases, and the junction held 4 bases outside the gene matches. Germline V gene data show CDR1 as MNHEY and CDR2 as SMNVEV (reference sequence). Note on this clone: Its target is not known.

This sequence was found in a man aged 25 to 40 in good health and CMV-seropositive. Sample: PBMCs. The genes are TRBV27 and TRBJ2-7; 8 nucleotides agree with TRBD2. The CDR3 here is CASRREAYEQYF. The CDR3 DNA reads TGTGCCAGCCGGCGGGAGGCGTACGAGCAGTACTTC.